This T cell receptor (beta chain) is from a study of cytomegalovirus exposure and HLA in healthy donors. J lost 7 bases, V lost 3 bases, and 9 bases had no gene match. The CDR3 runs 15 residues. Germline V gives CDR1 SGHVS, CDR2 FNYEAQ. 60 Vbeta and 13 Jbeta primers were used in PCR. Only in-frame clones appear in the TCRdb table, and some are missing; sequencing was by immunoSEQ multiplex PCR. In the table there are around 150,000 clones, 76% of which are singletons. This rearrangement joins TRBV7-6 to TRBJ2-7; 10 positions match TRBD2. This sequence originates from a man aged 40-49 years in good health and CMV-seronegative. The sequenced sample consisted of PBMCs. CDR3 loop: CASSFGSGGLAEQYF. The CDR3 DNA sequence: TGTGCCAGCAGCTTCGGTAGCGGGGGGCTAGCGGAGCAGTACTTC.